This entry is about one TCR beta chain. The protocol was immunoSEQ multiplex PCR, while the TCRdb copy is restricted to in-frame clones and leaves out a portion. The sample has 85,000 to 95,000 clones, about nine tenths seen once. The V gene's germline CDR1 is SGHTA and CDR2 FQGNSA. The CDR3 is made up of 14 amino acids. Trimming took 4 bases from V and 3 from J, leaving 12 bases between them. This record belongs to a study of control samples from healthy donors and cancer patients. The V call is TRBV7-2, the J call TRBJ1-1; D not certain. The sequence was obtained from a woman aged 25 to 39 in good health. The source material was blood. CDR3 region: CASSSRGPDTEAFF. The DNA of the CDR3 is TGTGCCAGCAGCTCAAGAGGTCCAGACACTGAAGCTTTCTTT.